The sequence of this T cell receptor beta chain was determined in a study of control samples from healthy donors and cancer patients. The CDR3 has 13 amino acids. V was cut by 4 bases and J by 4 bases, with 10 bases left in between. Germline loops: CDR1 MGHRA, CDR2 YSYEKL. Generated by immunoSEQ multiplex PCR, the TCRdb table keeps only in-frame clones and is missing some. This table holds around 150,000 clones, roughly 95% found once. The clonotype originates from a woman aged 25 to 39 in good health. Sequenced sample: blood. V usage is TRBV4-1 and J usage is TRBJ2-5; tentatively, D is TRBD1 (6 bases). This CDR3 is CASSPQGSETQYF. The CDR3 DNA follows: TGCGCCAGCAGCCCACAGGGTTCAGAGACCCAGTACTTC.